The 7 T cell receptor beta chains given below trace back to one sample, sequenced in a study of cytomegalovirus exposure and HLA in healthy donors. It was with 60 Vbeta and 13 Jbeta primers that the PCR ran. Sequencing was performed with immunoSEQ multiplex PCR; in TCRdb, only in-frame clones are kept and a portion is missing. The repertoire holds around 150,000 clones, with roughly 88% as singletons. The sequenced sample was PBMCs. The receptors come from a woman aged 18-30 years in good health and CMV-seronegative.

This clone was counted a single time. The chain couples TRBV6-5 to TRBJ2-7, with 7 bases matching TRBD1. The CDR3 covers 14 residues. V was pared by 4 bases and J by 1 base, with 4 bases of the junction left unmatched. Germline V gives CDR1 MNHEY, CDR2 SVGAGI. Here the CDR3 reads CASSWGQLSYEQYF. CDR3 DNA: TGTGCCAGCAGTTGGGGACAGTTGTCCTACGAGCAGTACTTC.

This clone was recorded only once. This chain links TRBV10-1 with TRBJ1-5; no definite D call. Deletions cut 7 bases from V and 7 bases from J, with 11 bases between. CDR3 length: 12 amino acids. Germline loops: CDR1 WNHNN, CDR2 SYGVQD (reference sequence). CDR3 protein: CASKWGGQPQHF. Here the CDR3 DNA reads TGCGCCAGCAAATGGGGAGGGCAGCCCCAGCATTTT.

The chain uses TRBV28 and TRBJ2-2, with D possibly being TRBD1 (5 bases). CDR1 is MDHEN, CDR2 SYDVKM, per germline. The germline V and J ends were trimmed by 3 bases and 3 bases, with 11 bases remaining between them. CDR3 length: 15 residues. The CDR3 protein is CASSLLGRDTGELFF. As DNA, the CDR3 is TGTGCCAGCAGTTTGCTGGGGCGAGACACCGGGGAGCTGTTTTTT.

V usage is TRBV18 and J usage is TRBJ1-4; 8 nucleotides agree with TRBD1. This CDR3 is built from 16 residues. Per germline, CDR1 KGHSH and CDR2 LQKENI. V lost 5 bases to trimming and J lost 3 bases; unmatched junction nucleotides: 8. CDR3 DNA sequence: TGTGCCAGCTCATCGGACAGGGTTGCGTCTAATGAAAAACTGTTTTTT. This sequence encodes CASSSDRVASNEKLFF.

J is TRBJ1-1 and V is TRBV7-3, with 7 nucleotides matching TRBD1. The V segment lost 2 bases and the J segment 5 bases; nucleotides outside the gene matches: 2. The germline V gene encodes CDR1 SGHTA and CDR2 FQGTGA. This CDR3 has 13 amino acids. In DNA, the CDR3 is TGTGCCAGCAGCTTAGGGGGACAGACTGAAGCTTTCTTT. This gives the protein CASSLGGQTEAFF.

This CDR3 is CASRDRGSPLHF. The CDR3 nucleotides are TGTGCCAGCAGGGACAGGGGATCACCCCTCCACTTT. The chain employs TRBV27 and TRBJ1-6, with TRBD1 matching 9 bases. V trimming: 6 bases; J trimming: 10 bases; junction bases outside the gene matches: 1. Germline V gives CDR1 MNHEY, CDR2 SMNVEV (reference sequence). This CDR3 has 12 amino acids.

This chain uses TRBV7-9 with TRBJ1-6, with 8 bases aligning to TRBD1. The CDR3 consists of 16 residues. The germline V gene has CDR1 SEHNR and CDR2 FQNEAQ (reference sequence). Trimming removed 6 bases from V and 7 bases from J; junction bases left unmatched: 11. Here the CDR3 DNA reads TGTGCCAGCAGGTTCCTAGGGACAGGAGGCAATTCACCCCTCCACTTT. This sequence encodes CASRFLGTGGNSPLHF. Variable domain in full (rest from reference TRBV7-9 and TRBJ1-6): DTGVSQNPRHKITKRGQNVTFRCDPISEHNRLYWYRQTLGQGPEFLTYFQNEAQLEKSRLLSDRFSAERPKGSFSTLEIQRTEQGDSAMYLCASRFLGTGGNSPLHFGNGTRLTVT.